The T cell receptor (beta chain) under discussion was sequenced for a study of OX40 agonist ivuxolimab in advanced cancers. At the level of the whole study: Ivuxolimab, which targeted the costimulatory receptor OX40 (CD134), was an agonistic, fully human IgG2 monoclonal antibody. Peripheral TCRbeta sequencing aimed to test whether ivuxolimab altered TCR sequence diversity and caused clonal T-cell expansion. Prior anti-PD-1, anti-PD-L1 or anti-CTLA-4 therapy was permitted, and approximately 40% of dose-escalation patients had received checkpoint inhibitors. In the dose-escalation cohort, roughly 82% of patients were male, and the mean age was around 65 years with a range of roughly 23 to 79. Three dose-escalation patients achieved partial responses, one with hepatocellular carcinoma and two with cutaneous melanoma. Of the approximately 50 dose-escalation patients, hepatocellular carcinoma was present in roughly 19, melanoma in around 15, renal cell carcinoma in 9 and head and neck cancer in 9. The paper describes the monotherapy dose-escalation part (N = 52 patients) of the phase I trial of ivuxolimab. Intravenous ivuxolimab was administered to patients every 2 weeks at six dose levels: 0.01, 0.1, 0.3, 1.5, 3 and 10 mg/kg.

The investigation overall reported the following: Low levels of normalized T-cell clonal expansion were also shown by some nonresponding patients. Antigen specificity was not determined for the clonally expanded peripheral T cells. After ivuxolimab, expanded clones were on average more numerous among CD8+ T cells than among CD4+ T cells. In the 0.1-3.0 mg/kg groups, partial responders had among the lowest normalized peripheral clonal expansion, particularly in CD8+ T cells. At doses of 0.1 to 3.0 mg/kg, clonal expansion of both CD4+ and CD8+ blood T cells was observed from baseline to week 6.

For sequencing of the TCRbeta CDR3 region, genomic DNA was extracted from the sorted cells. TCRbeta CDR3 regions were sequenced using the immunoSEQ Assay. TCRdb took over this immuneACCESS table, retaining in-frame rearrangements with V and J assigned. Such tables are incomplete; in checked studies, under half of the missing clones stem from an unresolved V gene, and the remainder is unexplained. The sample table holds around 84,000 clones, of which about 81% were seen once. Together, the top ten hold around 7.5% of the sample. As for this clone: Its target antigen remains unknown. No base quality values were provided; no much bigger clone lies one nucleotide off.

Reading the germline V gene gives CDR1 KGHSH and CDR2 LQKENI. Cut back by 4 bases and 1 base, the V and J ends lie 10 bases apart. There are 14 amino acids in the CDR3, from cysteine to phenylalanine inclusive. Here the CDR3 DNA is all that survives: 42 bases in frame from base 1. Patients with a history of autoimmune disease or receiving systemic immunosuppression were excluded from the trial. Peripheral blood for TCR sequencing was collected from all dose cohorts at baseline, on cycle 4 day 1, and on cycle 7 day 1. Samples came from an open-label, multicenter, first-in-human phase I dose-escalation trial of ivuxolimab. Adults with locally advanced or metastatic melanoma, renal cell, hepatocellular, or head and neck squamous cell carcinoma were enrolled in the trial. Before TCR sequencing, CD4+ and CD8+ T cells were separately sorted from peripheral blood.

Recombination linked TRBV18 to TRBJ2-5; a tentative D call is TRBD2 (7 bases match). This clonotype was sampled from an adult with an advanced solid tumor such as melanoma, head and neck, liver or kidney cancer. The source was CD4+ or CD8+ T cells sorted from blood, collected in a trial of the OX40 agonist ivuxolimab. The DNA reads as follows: TGTGCCAGCTCACGCGCGGGGGCCCAAGAGACCCAGTACTTC. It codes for CASSRAGAQETQYF.